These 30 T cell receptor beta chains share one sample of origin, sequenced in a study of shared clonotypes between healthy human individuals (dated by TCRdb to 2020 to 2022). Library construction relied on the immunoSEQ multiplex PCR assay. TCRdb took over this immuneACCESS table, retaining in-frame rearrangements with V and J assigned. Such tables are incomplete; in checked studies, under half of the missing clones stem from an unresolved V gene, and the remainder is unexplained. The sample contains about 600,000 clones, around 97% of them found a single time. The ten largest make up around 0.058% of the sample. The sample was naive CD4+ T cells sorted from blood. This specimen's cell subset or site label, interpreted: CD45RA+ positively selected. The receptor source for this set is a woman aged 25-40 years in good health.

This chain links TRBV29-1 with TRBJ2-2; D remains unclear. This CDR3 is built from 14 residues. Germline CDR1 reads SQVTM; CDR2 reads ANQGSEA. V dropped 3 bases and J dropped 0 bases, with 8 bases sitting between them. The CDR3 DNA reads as TGCAGCGTTGATGGGCGACCGAACACCGGGGAGCTGTTTTTT. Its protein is CSVDGRPNTGELFF.

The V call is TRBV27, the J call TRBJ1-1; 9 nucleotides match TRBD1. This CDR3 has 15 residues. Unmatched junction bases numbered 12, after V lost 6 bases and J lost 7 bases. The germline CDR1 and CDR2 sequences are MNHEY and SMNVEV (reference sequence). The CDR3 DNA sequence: TGTGCCAGCAGCGAACGAAGGACAGGGGTTGGTGAAGCTTTCTTT. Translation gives CASSERRTGVGEAFF.

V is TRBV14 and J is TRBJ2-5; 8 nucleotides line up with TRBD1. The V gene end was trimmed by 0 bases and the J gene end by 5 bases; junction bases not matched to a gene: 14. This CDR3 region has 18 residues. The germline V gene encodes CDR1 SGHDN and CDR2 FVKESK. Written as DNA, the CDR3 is TGTGCCAGCAGCCAAGATCGTGAGAACAGGGGGTCACGTGAGACCCAGTACTTC. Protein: CASSQDRENRGSRETQYF.

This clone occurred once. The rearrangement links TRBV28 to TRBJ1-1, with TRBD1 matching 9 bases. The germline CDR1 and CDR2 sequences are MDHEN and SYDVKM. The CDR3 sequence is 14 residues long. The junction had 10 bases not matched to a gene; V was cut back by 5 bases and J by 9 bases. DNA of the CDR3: TGTGCCAGCAGTCCCCCCGGGACAGGGAGTAAAGCTTTCTTT. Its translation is CASSPPGTGSKAFF.

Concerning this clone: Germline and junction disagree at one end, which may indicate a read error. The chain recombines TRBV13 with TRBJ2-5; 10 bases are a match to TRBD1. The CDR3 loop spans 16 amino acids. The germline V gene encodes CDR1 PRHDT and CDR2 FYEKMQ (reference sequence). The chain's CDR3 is CASSLGGQGWQETQYF. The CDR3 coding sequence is TGTGCCAGCAGCCTAGGGGGACAGGGGTGGCAAGAGACCCAGTACTTC.

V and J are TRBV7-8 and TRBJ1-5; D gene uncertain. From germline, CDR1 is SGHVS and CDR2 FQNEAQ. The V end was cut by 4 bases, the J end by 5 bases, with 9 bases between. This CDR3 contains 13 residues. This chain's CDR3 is CASSSTFDQPQHF. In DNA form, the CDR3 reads TGTGCCAGCAGCTCCACTTTCGATCAGCCCCAGCATTTT.

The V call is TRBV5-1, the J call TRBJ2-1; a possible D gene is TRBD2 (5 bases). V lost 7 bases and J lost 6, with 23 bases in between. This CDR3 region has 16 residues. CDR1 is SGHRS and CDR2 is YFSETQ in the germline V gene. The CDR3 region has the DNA TGCGCCAGCCTACCTGGGGATACTAGACCAGTCAATGAGCAGTTCTTC. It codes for CASLPGDTRPVNEQFF.

Here the CDR3 DNA reads TGCGCCAGCAGTGATCTGGGGGCGGCTGAAGCTTTCTTT. Residues: CASSDLGAAEAFF. The chain combines TRBV10-2 with TRBJ1-1; maybe TRBD1 (6 bases). Trimming left V 3 bases short and J 6 bases short, with 11 bases between. Germline CDR1 WSHSY, CDR2 SAAADI. The CDR3 length is 13 residues.

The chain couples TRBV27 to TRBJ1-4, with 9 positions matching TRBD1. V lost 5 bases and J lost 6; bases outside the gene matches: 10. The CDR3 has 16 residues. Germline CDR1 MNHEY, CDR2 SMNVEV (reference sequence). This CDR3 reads CASSTTPTGGYEKLFF. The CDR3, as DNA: TGTGCCAGCAGTACGACCCCGACAGGGGGATATGAAAAACTGTTTTTT. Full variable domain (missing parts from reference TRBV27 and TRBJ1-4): EAQVTQNPRYLITVTGKKLTVTCSQNMNHEYMSWYRQDPGLGLRQIYYSMNVEVTDKGDVPEGYKVSRKEKRNFPLILESPSPNQTSLYFCASSTTPTGGYEKLFFGSGTQLSVL.

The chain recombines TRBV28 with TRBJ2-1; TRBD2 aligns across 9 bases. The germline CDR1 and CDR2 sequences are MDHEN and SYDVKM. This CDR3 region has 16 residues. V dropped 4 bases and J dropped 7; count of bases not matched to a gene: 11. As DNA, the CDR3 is TGTGCCAGCAGTTCCCCCCAGGCGGGAGGGTGGAATGAGCAGTTCTTC. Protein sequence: CASSSPQAGGWNEQFF.

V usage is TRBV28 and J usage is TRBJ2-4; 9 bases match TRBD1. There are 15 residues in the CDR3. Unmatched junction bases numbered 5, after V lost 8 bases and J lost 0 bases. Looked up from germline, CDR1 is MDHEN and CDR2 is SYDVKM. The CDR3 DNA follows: TGTGCCAGCGTCGGACAGGGGTTAGCCAAAAACATTCAGTACTTC. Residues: CASVGQGLAKNIQYF.

CDR3 residues: CASRRTGGDREQYF. DNA of the CDR3: TGTGCCAGCAGGCGGACAGGGGGGGATCGGGAGCAGTACTTC. The chain links TRBV6-6 to TRBJ2-7; TRBD1 agrees at 10 bases. Germline loops: CDR1 MNHNY, CDR2 SVGAGI (reference sequence). The CDR3 contains 14 residues. After removal of 6 bases from V and 7 bases from J, the junction contained 9 bases not matched to a gene.

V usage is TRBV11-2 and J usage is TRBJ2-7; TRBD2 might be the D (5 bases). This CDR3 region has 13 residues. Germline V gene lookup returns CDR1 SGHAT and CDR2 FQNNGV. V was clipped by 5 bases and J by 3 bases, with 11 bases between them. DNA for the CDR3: TGTGCCAGCAGCCGGGGATCGAACTACGAGCAGTACTTC. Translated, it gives CASSRGSNYEQYF.

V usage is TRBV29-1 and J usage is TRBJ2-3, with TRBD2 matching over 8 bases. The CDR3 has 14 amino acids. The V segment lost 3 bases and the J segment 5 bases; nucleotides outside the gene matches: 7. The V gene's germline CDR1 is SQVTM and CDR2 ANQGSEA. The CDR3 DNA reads TGCAGCGTTGACTACGGGAGGGCCAGAGATACGCAGTATTTT. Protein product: CSVDYGRARDTQYF.

CDR3 in DNA: TGTGCCAGTAAGCCACTAGGGGCCAACGTCCTGACTTTC. Encoded protein: CASKPLGANVLTF. This sequence joins TRBV19 and TRBJ2-6; D is ambiguous. The germline V gene has CDR1 LNHDA and CDR2 SQIVND (reference sequence). V dropped 7 bases and J dropped 4 bases, with 8 bases sitting between them. The CDR3 runs to 13 residues.

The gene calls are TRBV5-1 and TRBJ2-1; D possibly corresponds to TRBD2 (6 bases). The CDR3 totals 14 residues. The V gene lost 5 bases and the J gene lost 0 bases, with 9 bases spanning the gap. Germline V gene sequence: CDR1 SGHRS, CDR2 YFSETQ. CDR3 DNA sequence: TGCGCCAGCAGGGGACTTCTCTCCTACAATGAGCAGTTCTTC. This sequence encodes CASRGLLSYNEQFF.

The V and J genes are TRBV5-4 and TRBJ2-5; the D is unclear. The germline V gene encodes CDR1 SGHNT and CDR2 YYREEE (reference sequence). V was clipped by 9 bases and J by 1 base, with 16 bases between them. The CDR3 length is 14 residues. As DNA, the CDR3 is TGTGCCACTTCCCTCAGTCCCTCCCAAGAGACCCAGTACTTC. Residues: CATSLSPSQETQYF.

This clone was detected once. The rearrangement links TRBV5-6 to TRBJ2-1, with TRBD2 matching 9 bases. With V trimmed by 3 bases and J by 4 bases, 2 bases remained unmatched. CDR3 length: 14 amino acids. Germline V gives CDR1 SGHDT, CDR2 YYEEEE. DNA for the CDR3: TGTGCCAGCAGCTCCGGACTAGCGTACAATGAGCAGTTCTTC. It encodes CASSSGLAYNEQFF. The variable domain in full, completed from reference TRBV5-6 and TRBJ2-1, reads DAGVTQSPTHLIKTRGQQVTLRCSPKSGHDTVSWYQQALGQGPQFIFQYYEEEERQRGNFPDRFSGHQFPNYSSELNVNALLLGDSALYLCASSSGLAYNEQFFGPGTRLTVL.

Here the CDR3 reads CASSIPTGGTEAFF. CDR3 sequence (DNA): TGTGCCAGTAGTATCCCGACAGGGGGAACTGAAGCTTTCTTT. The chain couples TRBV19 to TRBJ1-1, with 9 nucleotides matching TRBD1. The CDR3 has 14 amino acids. Germline CDR1 LNHDA, CDR2 SQIVND (reference sequence). V was pared by 3 bases and J by 5 bases, with 4 bases of the junction left unmatched.

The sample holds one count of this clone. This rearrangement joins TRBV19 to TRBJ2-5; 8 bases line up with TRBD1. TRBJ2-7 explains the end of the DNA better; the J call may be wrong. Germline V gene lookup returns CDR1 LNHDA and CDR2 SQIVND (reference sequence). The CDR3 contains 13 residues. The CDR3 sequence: CASSPGGQDEQYF. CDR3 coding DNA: TGTGCCAGTAGTCCCGGGGGACAGGACGAGCAGTACTTC.

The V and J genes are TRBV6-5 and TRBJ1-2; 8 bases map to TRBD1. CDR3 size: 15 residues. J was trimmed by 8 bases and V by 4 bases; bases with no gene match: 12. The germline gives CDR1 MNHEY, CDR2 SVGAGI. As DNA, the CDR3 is TGTGCCAGCAGTTTCGACCGGGACAGGTCATTGGGCTACACCTTC. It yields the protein CASSFDRDRSLGYTF.

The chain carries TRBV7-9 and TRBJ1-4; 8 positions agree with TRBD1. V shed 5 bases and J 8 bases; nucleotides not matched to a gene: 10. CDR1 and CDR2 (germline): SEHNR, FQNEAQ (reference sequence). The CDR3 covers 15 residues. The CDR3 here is CASSQGSQGAEKLFF. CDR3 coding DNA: TGTGCCAGCAGCCAAGGGTCCCAGGGGGCCGAAAAACTGTTTTTT.

The CDR3 region is CASQTGLATDTQYF. CDR3 DNA: TGCGCCAGTCAAACGGGACTAGCCACAGATACGCAGTATTTT. The V and J genes are TRBV5-1 and TRBJ2-3; TRBD2 agrees at 9 bases. The CDR3 is 14 amino acids. Germline values: CDR1 SGHRS, CDR2 YFSETQ. V was pared by 8 bases and J by 2 bases, with 6 bases of the junction left unmatched.

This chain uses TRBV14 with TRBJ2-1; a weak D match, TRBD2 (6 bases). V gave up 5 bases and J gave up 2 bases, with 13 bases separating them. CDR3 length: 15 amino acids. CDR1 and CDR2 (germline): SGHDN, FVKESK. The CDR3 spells CASSAGTSPYNEQFF. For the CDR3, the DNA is TGTGCCAGCAGCGCCGGGACTTCCCCCTACAATGAGCAGTTCTTC.

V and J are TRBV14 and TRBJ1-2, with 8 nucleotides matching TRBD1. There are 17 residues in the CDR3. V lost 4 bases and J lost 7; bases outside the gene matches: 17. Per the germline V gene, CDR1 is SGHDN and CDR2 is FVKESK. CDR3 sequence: CASSPGQGLGIPRGYTF. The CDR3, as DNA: TGTGCCAGCAGCCCCGGACAGGGTCTAGGTATCCCTCGTGGCTACACCTTC.

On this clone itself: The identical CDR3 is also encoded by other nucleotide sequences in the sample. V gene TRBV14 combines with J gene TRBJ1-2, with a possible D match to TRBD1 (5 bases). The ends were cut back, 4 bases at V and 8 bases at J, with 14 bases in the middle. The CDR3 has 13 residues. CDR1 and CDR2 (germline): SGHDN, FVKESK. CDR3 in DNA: TGTGCCAGCAGCCCCAGGACGGGGGACGGCTACACCTTC. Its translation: CASSPRTGDGYTF.

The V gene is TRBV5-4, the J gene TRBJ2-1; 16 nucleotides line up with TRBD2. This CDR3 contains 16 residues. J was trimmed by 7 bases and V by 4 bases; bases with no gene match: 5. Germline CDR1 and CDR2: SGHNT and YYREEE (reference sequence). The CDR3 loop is CASSPGLAGGLNEQFF. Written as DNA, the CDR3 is TGTGCCAGCAGCCCGGGACTAGCGGGAGGGTTGAATGAGCAGTTCTTC.

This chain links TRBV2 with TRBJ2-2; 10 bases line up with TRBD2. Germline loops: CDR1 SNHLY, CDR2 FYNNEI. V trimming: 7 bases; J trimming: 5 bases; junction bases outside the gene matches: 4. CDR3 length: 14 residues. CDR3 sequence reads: CASMGLARTGELFF. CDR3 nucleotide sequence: TGTGCCAGCATGGGACTAGCGAGGACCGGGGAGCTGTTTTTT. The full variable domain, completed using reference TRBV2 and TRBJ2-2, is EPEVTQTPSHQVTQMGQEVILRCVPISNHLYFYWYRQILGQKVEFLVSFYNNEISEKSEIFDDQFSVERPDGSNFTLKIRSTKLEDSAMYFCASMGLARTGELFFGEGSRLTVL.

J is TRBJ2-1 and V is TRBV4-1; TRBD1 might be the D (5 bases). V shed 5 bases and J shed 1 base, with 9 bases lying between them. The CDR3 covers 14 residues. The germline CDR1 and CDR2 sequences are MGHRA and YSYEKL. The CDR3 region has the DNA TGCGCCAGCAGCGGCGGACAATCCTACAATGAGCAGTTCTTC. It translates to CASSGGQSYNEQFF.

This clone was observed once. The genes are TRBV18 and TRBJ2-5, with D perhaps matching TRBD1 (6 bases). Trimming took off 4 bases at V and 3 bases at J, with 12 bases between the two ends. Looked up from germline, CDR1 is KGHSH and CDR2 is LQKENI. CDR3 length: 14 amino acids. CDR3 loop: CASSHNYREETQYF. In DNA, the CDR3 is TGTGCCAGCTCACATAACTACAGGGAAGAGACCCAGTACTTC.